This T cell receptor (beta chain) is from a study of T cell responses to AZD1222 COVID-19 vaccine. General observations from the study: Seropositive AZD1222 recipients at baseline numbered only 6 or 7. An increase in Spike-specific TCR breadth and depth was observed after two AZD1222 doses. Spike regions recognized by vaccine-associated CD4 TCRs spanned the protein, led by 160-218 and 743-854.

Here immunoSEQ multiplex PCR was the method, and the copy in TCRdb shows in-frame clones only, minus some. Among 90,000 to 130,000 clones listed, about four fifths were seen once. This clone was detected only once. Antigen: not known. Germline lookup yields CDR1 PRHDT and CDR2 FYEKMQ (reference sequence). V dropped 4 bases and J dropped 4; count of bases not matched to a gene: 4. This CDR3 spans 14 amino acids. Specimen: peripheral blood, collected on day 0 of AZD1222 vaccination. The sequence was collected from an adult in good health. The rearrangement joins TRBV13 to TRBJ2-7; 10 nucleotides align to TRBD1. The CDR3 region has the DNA TGTGCCAGCAGCTCCCGGGACAGGGGTTACGAGCAGTACTTC. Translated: CASSSRDRGYEQYF.